This T cell receptor (beta chain) was recovered during a study of blood T cells in healthy people across ages. Broader study findings: Percentage of naive T cells showed a strong correlation with TCR beta diversity.

The V gene lost 5 bases and the J gene lost 8 bases, with 18 bases spanning the gap. The CDR3 is made up of 15 amino acids. Germline assignment: CDR1 SGHAT and CDR2 FQNNGV. Through a sample-barcoded 5' primer and a J-beta primer mix, a second PCR was run for roughly 6 to 11 cycles. TCRdb re-derived calls from the 5' RACE reads in MiXCR, one entry per CDR3 protein. The sample consists of over 1,300,000 distinct CDR3 sequences, roughly 59% of them appearing once. Concerning this clonotype itself: The target antigen is unknown.

This TCR was sampled from a man between 18 and 29 years old in good health. V and J are TRBV11-2 and TRBJ1-4; no reliable D call. The specimen was blood. The CDR3 is CASSAAPPSREKLFF. CDR3 DNA: TGTGCCAGCAGCGCCGCGCCACCCAGTAGAGAAAAACTGTTTTTT.